This T cell receptor beta chain came from a study of spatial heterogeneity in lung cancer. TCR cDNA molecules each had a unique molecular identifier. A single record per CDR3 protein comes from TCRdb applying MiXCR to the 5' RACE reads. The repertoire includes fewer than 65,000 distinct CDR3 sequences, 6.3% of them detected once, and roughly 14% sits in the top ten. Described time point: sample taken at primary tumor resection. Donation came from around 77 patients with untreated early-stage non-small cell lung cancer. Without sorting, whole RNA was sequenced from tumor, nontumor lung or frozen PBMC. This clonotype has ten or more counts. CDR3 length: 14 residues. Between the trimmed V and J ends, which lost 7 bases and 2 bases, there was a span of 12 bases.

The specimen comprised PBMCs, sampled at surgery. V usage is TRBV12-3 or TRBV12-4 and J usage is TRBJ2-4; D ambiguous. The sequence was collected from a female donor with early-stage non-small cell lung cancer. CDR3 protein: CASTPGHTKNIQYF. In DNA, the CDR3 is TGTGCCAGCACCCCTGGCCACACCAAAAACATTCAGTACTTC.